In this sample, the clone carrying this T cell receptor beta chain turned up many times. What it binds is unknown. These data originate in a study of CD8 T cells in ankylosing spondylitis. The CDR3 runs 14 residues. Trimming pared 1 base from V and 7 bases from J, leaving 11 bases between. Germline values: CDR1 MDHEN, CDR2 SYDVKM. TCRdb itself ran the 5' RACE reads through MiXCR, one entry per CDR3 protein. The data contain some 700,000 distinct CDR3 sequences, roughly 20% of them singletons. Study observations and caveats: Characteristic, it appeared, of ankylosing spondylitis blood was a TCR beta motif of 7 or 8 highly homologous variants.

The rearrangement links TRBV28 to TRBJ2-1; D is unclear. What was sequenced was blood, either unsorted or a sorted T cell fraction (not recorded which). This clonotype originated in a male donor with ankylosing spondylitis. CDR3: CASSLLGRTNEQFF. CDR3 sequence (DNA): TGTGCCAGCAGTTTATTGGGTCGTACTAATGAGCAGTTCTTC.